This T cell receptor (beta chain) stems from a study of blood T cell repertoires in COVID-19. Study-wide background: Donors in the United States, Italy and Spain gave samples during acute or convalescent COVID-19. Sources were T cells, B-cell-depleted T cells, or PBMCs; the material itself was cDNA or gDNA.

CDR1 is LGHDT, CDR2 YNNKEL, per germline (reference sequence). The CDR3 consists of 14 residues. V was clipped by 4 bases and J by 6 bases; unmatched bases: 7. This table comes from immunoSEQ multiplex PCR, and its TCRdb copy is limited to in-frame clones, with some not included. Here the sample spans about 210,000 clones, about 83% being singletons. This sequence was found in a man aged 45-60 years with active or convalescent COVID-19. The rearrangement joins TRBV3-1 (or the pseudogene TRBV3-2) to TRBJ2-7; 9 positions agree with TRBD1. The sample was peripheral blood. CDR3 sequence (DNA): TGTGCCAGCAGCCTTTGGGACAGGGTGTCCGAGCAGTACTTC. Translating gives CASSLWDRVSEQYF.